This paragraph reports one TCR beta chain. Its antigen is not known. This sample stems from a study of cytomegalovirus exposure and HLA in healthy donors. Notes on the study in general: TCR sequences were mostly rare, though some public TCRs occurred in many donors.

60 Vbeta and 13 Jbeta primers were used in PCR. Clones were read by immunoSEQ multiplex PCR, and TCRdb kept only the in-frame ones, dropping some. The sample has under 45,000 clones; the top ten hold around 3.8%. The CDR3 contains 16 residues. Germline lookup yields CDR1 MGHRA and CDR2 YSYEKL. V lost 0 bases and J lost 6, with 14 bases in between. The clonotype originates from a male donor in good health and CMV-seronegative. The sequencing input was PBMCs. This chain links TRBV4-1 with TRBJ1-4, with D possibly being TRBD1 (6 bases). The CDR3 bases are TGCGCCAGCAGCCAAGACGGGACAACCCCTTATGAAAAACTGTTTTTT. It is translated as CASSQDGTTPYEKLFF.